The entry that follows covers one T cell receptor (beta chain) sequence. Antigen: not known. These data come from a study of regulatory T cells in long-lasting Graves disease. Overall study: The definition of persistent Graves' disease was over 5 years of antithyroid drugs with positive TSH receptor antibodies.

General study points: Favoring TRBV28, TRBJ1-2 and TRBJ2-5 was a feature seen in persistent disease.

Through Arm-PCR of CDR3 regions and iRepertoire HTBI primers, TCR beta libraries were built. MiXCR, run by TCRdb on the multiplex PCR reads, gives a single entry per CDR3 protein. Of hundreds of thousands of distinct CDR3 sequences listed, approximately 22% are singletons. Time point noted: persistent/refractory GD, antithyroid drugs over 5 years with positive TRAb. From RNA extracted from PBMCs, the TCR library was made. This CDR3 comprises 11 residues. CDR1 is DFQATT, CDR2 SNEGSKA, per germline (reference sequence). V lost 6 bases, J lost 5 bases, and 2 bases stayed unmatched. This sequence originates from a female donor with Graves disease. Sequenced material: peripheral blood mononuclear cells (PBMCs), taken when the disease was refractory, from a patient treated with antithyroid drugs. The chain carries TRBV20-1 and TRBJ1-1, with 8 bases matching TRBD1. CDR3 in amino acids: CSADRDTEAFF. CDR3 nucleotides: TGCAGTGCGGACAGGGATACTGAAGCTTTCTTT.